The 18 T cell receptor beta chains listed next were all sequenced from one sample in a study of T cell clones after liver transplantation. Profiling relied on immunoSEQ multiplex PCR, and the TCRdb table lists in-frame clones only, not all of them. The sample shows under 90,000 clones, 75% to 85% of them seen only once. This specimen consisted of CD4+ T cells from blood, obtained before liver transplant. The receptors originated from a human donor who received a liver transplant.

The rearrangement joins TRBV9 to TRBJ2-1; maybe TRBD2 (5 bases). Germline V gives CDR1 SGDLS, CDR2 YYNGEE. This CDR3 is built from 18 residues. Trimming cost V 4 bases and J 4 bases, with 24 bases left between them. Written as DNA, the CDR3 is TGTGCCAGCAGCCTCAGTAGTGGCGGGTCCCTTGCTTACAATGAGCAGTTCTTC. Its translation: CASSLSSGGSLAYNEQFF.

This clone occurred a few times. The rearrangement joins TRBV15 to TRBJ2-3; 7 nucleotides align to TRBD2. J gave up 0 bases and V 0 bases, and 6 bases lay outside the gene matches. CDR3 length equals 17 residues. The V gene's germline CDR1 is LNHNV and CDR2 YYDKDF (reference sequence). The CDR3 protein is CATSRDLAVLSTDTQYF. CDR3 DNA: TGTGCCACCAGCAGAGATCTAGCGGTCCTTAGCACAGATACGCAGTATTTT.

V is TRBV6-1 and J is TRBJ1-4; D unclear. Trimming removed 4 bases from V and 2 bases from J, with 8 bases in between. The CDR3 loop spans 14 amino acids. Germline values: CDR1 MNHNS, CDR2 SASEGT. The CDR3 nucleotides read TGTGCCAGCAGTGGTAGGGAGACTAATGAAAAACTGTTTTTT. Translating it yields CASSGRETNEKLFF.

The chain combines TRBV4-2 with TRBJ2-4; TRBD1 matches 9 bases. CDR1 is LGHNA, CDR2 YNFKEQ, per germline. The CDR3 spans 18 residues. With V trimmed by 3 bases and J by 1 base, 10 bases remained unmatched. CDR3 sequence reads: CASSQQRTGDGAKNIQYF. The CDR3 DNA reads TGTGCCAGCAGCCAGCAAAGGACAGGGGACGGGGCCAAAAACATTCAGTACTTC.

This chain connects TRBV2 to TRBJ2-5; a weak D match, TRBD1 (5 bases). The CDR3 totals 15 residues. V gave up 3 bases and J gave up 1 base, with 12 bases separating them. Germline values: CDR1 SNHLY, CDR2 FYNNEI. The CDR3 DNA sequence: TGTGCCAGCAGTGATACAGGCCTCCTCCAAGAGACCCAGTACTTC. Encoded protein: CASSDTGLLQETQYF.

The rearrangement joins TRBV18 to TRBJ1-4; D is perhaps TRBD1 (5 bases). CDR1 is KGHSH and CDR2 is LQKENI in the germline V gene. V dropped 3 bases and J dropped 7 bases, with 9 bases sitting between them. CDR3 length: 13 amino acids. CDR3 in amino acids: CASSPGATEKLFF. CDR3 DNA: TGTGCCAGCTCACCCGGGGCTACTGAAAAACTGTTTTTT.

This clone was recorded a few times. This chain links TRBV29-1 with TRBJ2-3, with 7 bases that match TRBD2. Trimming removed 0 bases from V and 14 bases from J; junction bases left unmatched: 8. From germline, CDR1 is SQVTM and CDR2 ANQGSEA. This CDR3 comprises 12 residues. In DNA, the CDR3 is TGCAGCGTTGAAGAATTACGGGGGGAGCGGTATTTT. The encoded protein is CSVEELRGERYF.

This sequence joins TRBV6-6 and TRBJ2-7, with D maybe TRBD2 (5 bases). The CDR3 spans 14 residues. The V end was cut by 0 bases, the J end by 7 bases, with 13 bases between. The germline CDR1 and CDR2 sequences are MNHNY and SVGAGI (reference sequence). This chain's CDR3 is CASSYSTGVGEQYF. The CDR3 DNA reads TGTGCCAGCAGTTACTCGACCGGGGTCGGGGAGCAGTACTTC.

The rearrangement uses TRBV7-3 and TRBJ2-1; TRBD2 aligns across 7 bases. The CDR3 has 12 amino acids. V lost 1 base to trimming and J lost 10 bases; unmatched junction nucleotides: 1. Germline assignment: CDR1 SGHTA and CDR2 FQGTGA. The CDR3 sequence: CASSLIAGEQFF. The CDR3, as DNA: TGTGCCAGCAGCTTAATAGCGGGCGAGCAGTTCTTC.

The gene calls are TRBV20-1 and TRBJ2-7; D not resolved. Germline CDR1 is DFQATT and CDR2 is SNEGSKA (reference sequence). This CDR3 is 9 amino acids long. V shed 5 bases and J shed 5 bases, with 4 bases lying between them. In nucleotides, the CDR3 is TGCAGTGCTGGTCACGAGCAGTACTTC. This translates into CSAGHEQYF.

This chain joins TRBV7-2 and TRBJ2-1; D is unclear. The CDR3 sequence is 15 residues long. With 3 bases removed from V and 0 bases from J, the gap between germline ends came to 9 bases. CDR1 and CDR2 (germline): SGHTA, FQGNSA. The CDR3 loop reads CASSFGPGSYNEQFF. CDR3 coding DNA: TGTGCCAGCAGCTTTGGGCCCGGCTCCTACAATGAGCAGTTCTTC.

The rearrangement links TRBV5-6 to TRBJ2-5; no clear D. This CDR3 spans 13 amino acids. V gave up 4 bases and J gave up 2 bases, with 9 bases separating them. The V gene's germline CDR1 is SGHDT and CDR2 YYEEEE. CDR3 coding DNA: TGTGCCAGCAGCCCGGGCCGACAAGAGACCCAGTACTTC. Encoded protein: CASSPGRQETQYF. Together with reference TRBV5-6 and TRBJ2-5, the CDR3 gives the full variable domain: DAGVTQSPTHLIKTRGQQVTLRCSPKSGHDTVSWYQQALGQGPQFIFQYYEEEERQRGNFPDRFSGHQFPNYSSELNVNALLLGDSALYLCASSPGRQETQYFGPGTRLLVL.

This clone was picked up a small number of times. The genes are TRBV29-1 and TRBJ2-4; tentatively, D is TRBD2 (6 bases). CDR1 is SQVTM and CDR2 is ANQGSEA in the germline V gene. CDR3 length equals 14 residues. Deletions cut 4 bases from V and 1 base from J, with 11 bases between. CDR3 amino acids: CSVVGGTAKNIQYF. For the CDR3, the DNA is TGCAGCGTTGTTGGGGGGACGGCCAAAAACATTCAGTACTTC.

V and J are TRBV18 and TRBJ1-1; no definite D call. CDR1 is KGHSH, CDR2 LQKENI, per germline. The V and J ends lost 0 bases and 5 bases respectively, with 13 bases between them. The CDR3 contains 15 residues. CDR3 in amino acids: CASSPPPGKGTEAFF. The CDR3 DNA sequence: TGTGCCAGCTCACCACCTCCGGGAAAGGGAACTGAAGCTTTCTTT.

The J gene is TRBJ2-7, the V gene TRBV6-6; D not resolved. The CDR3 totals 11 residues. Trimming stripped 1 base from V and 3 bases from J, with 1 base between. Germline values: CDR1 MNHNY, CDR2 SVGAGI (reference sequence). The CDR3 nucleotides are TGTGCCAGCAGTTACTTCTACGAGCAGTACTTC. This translates into CASSYFYEQYF.

This chain links TRBV11-2 with TRBJ2-1; TRBD1 might be the D (6 bases). This CDR3 is 15 amino acids long. Germline-derived CDR1 and CDR2 are SGHAT and FQNNGV. V gave up 5 bases and J gave up 7 bases, with 18 bases separating them. CDR3 sequence (DNA): TGTGCCAGCAGCCGTCAAAGACAGGTGGGAAATGAGCAGTTCTTC. Its protein product is CASSRQRQVGNEQFF.

The chain employs TRBV5-1 and TRBJ1-1; D gene ambiguous. The CDR3 runs 15 residues. CDR1 and CDR2 (germline): SGHRS, YFSETQ. With 0 bases removed from V and 3 bases from J, the gap between germline ends came to 12 bases. The CDR3 sequence: CASSLGGDLDTEAFF. CDR3 coding DNA: TGCGCCAGCAGCTTGGGTGGGGATTTGGACACTGAAGCTTTCTTT. The whole variable domain, remainder taken from reference TRBV5-1 and TRBJ1-1, is KAGVTQTPRYLIKTRGQQVTLSCSPISGHRSVSWYQQTPGQGLQFLFEYFSETQRNKGNFPGRFSGRQFSNSRSEMNVSTLELGDSALYLCASSLGGDLDTEAFFGQGTRLTVV.

The J gene is TRBJ1-2, the V gene TRBV28; TRBD1 agrees at 7 bases. CDR1 is MDHEN and CDR2 is SYDVKM in the germline V gene. The CDR3 sequence is 14 residues long. The junction had 7 bases not matched to a gene; V was cut back by 3 bases and J by 6 bases. The CDR3 spells CASSLTGFSNGYTF. CDR3 nucleotides: TGTGCCAGCAGTTTGACAGGGTTTTCAAATGGCTACACCTTC.